These T cell receptor beta chains were read from a single sample in a study of blood T cell repertoires in COVID-19. The repertoire was sequenced with immunoSEQ multiplex PCR; TCRdb's copy has only in-frame clones and lacks some. This table holds about 310,000 clones, almost 90% found once. Sequencing input: peripheral blood. Every receptor here comes from a woman aged 25 to 39 with COVID-19, enrolled during active disease. Each CDR3 is given with its conserved first and last residue. The order of the fields is J gene, clone size, D gene, V gene, CDR3 protein, CDR3 DNA. A D gene is named only where the DNA matches it firmly. Clone size is stated in some rows and not others, as once, few, many or a class when expanded.

TRBJ2-1 | NA | TRBD2 | TRBV5-4 | CASSWGLAGVGSYNEQFF | TGTGCCAGCAGCTGGGGACTAGCGGGAGTAGGCTCCTACAATGAGCAGTTCTTC
TRBJ1-3 | once | TRBD1 | TRBV30 | CAWSLTGGGNTIYF | TGTGCCTGGAGTCTAACAGGGGGCGGGAACACCATATATTTT
TRBJ2-7 | NA | TRBD2 | TRBV5-1 | CASSLTLAGGIMRYEQYF | TGCGCCAGCAGCTTAACACTAGCGGGGGGAATCATGCGGTACGAGCAGTACTTC
TRBJ1-4 | NA | NA | TRBV18 | CASSPRVTNEKLFF | TGTGCCAGCTCACCCAGGGTTACTAATGAAAAACTGTTTTTT
TRBJ2-1 | NA | NA | TRBV25-1 | CASSEYFPTDYGYNEQFF | TGTGCCAGCAGTGAATATTTTCCGACTGACTATGGCTACAATGAGCAGTTCTTC
TRBJ1-2 | NA | NA | TRBV12-3/TRBV12-4 | CASSFRGSPYTF | TGTGCCAGCAGTTTTAGGGGAAGTCCCTACACCTTC
TRBJ2-1 | NA | TRBD2 | TRBV11-2 | CASSLEVLAGWGVSYNEQFF | TGTGCCAGCAGCTTAGAGGTTCTAGCGGGGTGGGGGGTTTCCTACAATGAGCAGTTCTTC
TRBJ2-1 | NA | TRBD1 | TRBV5-1 | CASSLGGQGRNEQFF | TGCGCCAGCAGCTTAGGTGGACAGGGTCGCAATGAGCAGTTCTTC
TRBJ2-7 | NA | NA | TRBV11-2 | CASSLETRVEQYF | TGTGCCAGCAGCTTGGAGACTAGAGTCGAGCAGTACTTC
TRBJ2-3 | NA | TRBD2 | TRBV5-4 | CASSVTSGESTDTQYF | TGTGCCAGCAGCGTGACTAGCGGGGAAAGCACAGATACGCAGTATTTT
TRBJ1-2 | NA | NA | TRBV12-2 | CASRLLRTGRGYGYTF | TGTGCAAGTCGCTTGCTACGGACAGGGCGAGGCTATGGCTACACCTTC
TRBJ2-7 | NA | TRBD1 | TRBV7-9 | CASSLVGTGDSYEQYF | TGTGCCAGCAGCTTAGTAGGGACAGGGGACTCCTACGAGCAGTACTTC
TRBJ1-1 | NA | TRBD1 | TRBV5-1 | CASSLDGTANTEAFF | TGCGCCAGCAGCTTGGATGGGACAGCGAACACTGAAGCTTTCTTT
TRBJ1-1 | NA | NA | TRBV18 | CASSKSGADTEAFF | TGTGCCAGCTCCAAATCAGGGGCGGACACTGAAGCTTTCTTT
TRBJ2-7 | NA | TRBD2 | TRBV5-6 | CASSWGGAGYEQYF | TGTGCCAGCAGCTGGGGGGGTGCGGGTTACGAGCAGTACTTC
TRBJ2-7 | NA | TRBD1 | TRBV6-6 | CASSQTGDRAPLEQYF | TGTGCCAGCAGTCAAACCGGAGACAGGGCACCCCTCGAGCAGTACTTC
TRBJ2-7 | NA | NA | TRBV5-6 | CASSSITQGDEQYF | TGTGCCAGCAGCTCGATTACGCAGGGTGACGAGCAGTACTTC
TRBJ2-3 | NA | TRBD2 | TRBV2 | CASSERASGRWGDTQYF | TGTGCCAGCAGTGAAAGAGCTAGCGGGAGATGGGGAGATACGCAGTATTTT
TRBJ2-7 | NA | NA | TRBV12-3/TRBV12-4 | CASSSRSGQYF | TGTGCCAGCAGTTCCCGGTCGGGGCAGTACTTC
TRBJ2-1 | NA | TRBD1 | TRBV6-5 | CASIMDRGRGEQFF | TGTGCCAGCATCATGGACAGGGGGCGAGGTGAGCAGTTCTTC
TRBJ2-5 | NA | NA | TRBV11-1 | CASSLAGGRPQETQYF | TGTGCCAGCAGCTTAGCGGGGGGGCGCCCCCAAGAGACCCAGTACTTC
TRBJ1-1 | once | NA | TRBV10-3 | CAIRQGVEAFF | TGTGCCATCAGGCAGGGTGTTGAAGCTTTCTTT
TRBJ2-4 | NA | TRBD1 | TRBV5-6 | CASSLLQGAGNIQYF | TGTGCCAGCAGCCTTTTACAGGGGGCAGGGAACATTCAGTACTTC
TRBJ1-3 | NA | TRBD1 | TRBV6-5 | CASSSKTGSSGNTIYF | TGTGCCAGCAGTTCCAAGACAGGGAGCTCTGGAAACACCATATATTTT
TRBJ2-7 | NA | TRBD1 | TRBV11-1 | CASSVGTGGSYEQYF | TGTGCCAGCAGCGTCGGGACAGGGGGATCCTACGAGCAGTACTTC
TRBJ2-5 | NA | NA | TRBV27 | CASSLLATQGTQYF | TGTGCCAGCAGTCTACTAGCCACCCAGGGGACCCAGTACTTC
TRBJ2-7 | NA | TRBD1 | TRBV2 | CASSWDRFEQYF | TGTGCCAGCAGTTGGGACAGGTTTGAGCAGTACTTC
TRBJ2-3 | NA | TRBD1 | TRBV23-1 | CASGPDRTGKSTDTQYF | TGCGCCAGCGGACCCGACAGGACAGGGAAGAGCACAGATACGCAGTATTTT
TRBJ2-1 | NA | TRBD2 | TRBV5-4 | CASSKPGLASNEQFF | TGTGCCAGCAGTAAACCGGGACTAGCGAGCAATGAGCAGTTCTTC
TRBJ1-1 | NA | NA | TRBV15 | CATSRESGASTEAFF | TGTGCCACCAGCAGGGAATCAGGGGCGTCCACTGAAGCTTTCTTT
TRBJ1-2 | NA | TRBD1 | TRBV6-5 | CASSYSPGGYDGYTF | TGTGCCAGCAGTTACTCACCAGGGGGCTACGATGGCTACACCTTC
TRBJ1-4 | NA | NA | TRBV6-5 | CASSYSKEGREKLFF | TGTGCCAGCAGTTACTCGAAGGAGGGGCGGGAAAAACTGTTTTTT
TRBJ1-3 | NA | NA | TRBV5-6 | CASSLTGSSGNTIYF | TGTGCCAGCAGTCTAACAGGGTCCTCTGGAAACACCATATATTTT
TRBJ1-1 | NA | NA | TRBV16 | CASSQQENTEAFF | TGTGCCAGCAGCCAACAGGAGAACACTGAAGCTTTCTTT
TRBJ2-1 | NA | TRBD1 | TRBV15 | CATSSIFPGQGLNEQFF | TGTGCCACCAGCAGTATCTTTCCAGGACAGGGCCTGAATGAGCAGTTCTTC
TRBJ1-3 | NA | TRBD1 | TRBV5-1 | CASSPGTGVNGNTIYF | TGCGCCAGCAGCCCCGGGACAGGGGTAAATGGAAACACCATATATTTT
TRBJ1-1 | NA | NA | TRBV3-1/TRBV3-2 | CASSPNDALTGLNTEAFF | TGTGCCAGCAGCCCCAATGACGCCCTGACAGGTCTGAACACTGAAGCTTTCTTT
TRBJ2-7 | once | NA | TRBV6-6 | CASSYSGSGYEQYF | TGTGCCAGCAGTTACTCTGGCTCAGGCTACGAGCAGTACTTC
TRBJ2-2 | NA | TRBD2 | TRBV5-4 | CASSLGGLAGFTGELFF | TGTGCCAGCAGCTTGGGGGGCTTAGCGGGATTCACCGGGGAGCTGTTTTTT
TRBJ1-6 | NA | NA | TRBV27 | CASSSRTGLVSPLHF | TGTGCCAGCAGTTCACGGACGGGGTTAGTTTCACCCCTCCACTTT
TRBJ1-1 | NA | NA | TRBV29-1 | CSPLPRDEAFF | TGCAGCCCCCTCCCCCGGGATGAAGCTTTCTTT
TRBJ2-7 | NA | NA | TRBV2 | CASSVGQTYEQYF | TGTGCCAGCAGTGTGGGACAAACCTACGAGCAGTACTTC
TRBJ1-6 | NA | TRBD1 | TRBV5-3 | CARSTRTGGDSPLHF | TGTGCCAGAAGCACCAGGACAGGGGGCGATTCACCCCTCCACTTT
TRBJ1-4 | NA | NA | TRBV5-1 | CASSLAMAGNEKLFF | TGCGCCAGCAGCTTAGCTATGGCCGGGAACGAAAAACTGTTTTTT
TRBJ1-2 | NA | NA | TRBV3-1/TRBV3-2 | CASSQDVSPQGYTF | TGTGCCAGCAGCCAAGATGTTTCTCCACAGGGCTACACCTTC
TRBJ2-1 | NA | NA | TRBV6-1 | CASSEVGGGNNEQFF | TGTGCCAGCAGTGAAGTGGGTGGAGGCAACAATGAGCAGTTCTTC
TRBJ2-7 | NA | TRBD2 | TRBV28 | CASSLSLAGAYEQYF | TGTGCCAGCAGTTTAAGTCTAGCGGGAGCGTACGAGCAGTACTTC
TRBJ2-7 | NA | TRBD2 | TRBV2 | CASSEVLAGNYEQYF | TGTGCCAGCAGTGAAGTGCTAGCGGGAAACTACGAGCAGTACTTC
TRBJ1-5 | NA | NA | TRBV12-3/TRBV12-4 | CASSMDSTQPQHF | TGTGCCAGCAGTATGGACAGCACACAGCCCCAGCATTTT
TRBJ1-6 | NA | NA | TRBV19 | CASSIRGAESPLHF | TGTGCCAGTAGTATCCGGGGGGCTGAATCACCCCTCCACTTT
TRBJ1-5 | NA | NA | TRBV6-5 | CASSLPGKPQHF | TGTGCCAGCAGCCTACCCGGGAAGCCCCAGCATTTT
TRBJ2-7 | NA | TRBD2 | TRBV5-4 | CASSRAGLAGKSYEQYF | TGTGCCAGCAGCCGCGCAGGACTAGCGGGAAAATCCTACGAGCAGTACTTC
TRBJ2-1 | NA | TRBD2 | TRBV29-1 | CSVVPLALNEQFF | TGCAGCGTTGTTCCACTAGCGCTAAATGAGCAGTTCTTC
TRBJ1-2 | once | TRBD1 | TRBV30 | CAWNGDRTNYGYTF | TGTGCCTGGAACGGGGACAGGACTAACTATGGCTACACCTTC
TRBJ2-5 | NA | TRBD2 | TRBV24-1 | CATSDSRLAGRETQYF | TGTGCCACCAGTGACTCCCGACTAGCAGGAAGGGAGACCCAGTACTTC
TRBJ1-2 | NA | NA | TRBV6-6 | CASSFNTETYGYTF | TGTGCCAGCAGTTTTAATACGGAGACCTATGGCTACACCTTC